The 21 T cell receptor beta chains reported below all come from one sample, sequenced in a study of blood T cells in healthy people across ages. Through a sample-barcoded 5' primer and a J-beta primer mix, a second PCR was run for about 6 to 11 cycles. TCRdb re-analysed the 5' RACE reads in MiXCR, keeping a single row per CDR3 protein. The sample has about 560,000 distinct CDR3 sequences; around a quarter are singletons. The same sample was also used in a study of T cells of mothers and their children.

Sequencing used blood. The receptor source for this set is a boy between 2 and 10 years old in good health.

The chain recombines TRBV27 with TRBJ1-5; no definite D call. The CDR3 runs to 14 residues. V was clipped by 3 bases and J by 0 bases, with 6 bases between them. Looked up from germline, CDR1 is MNHEY and CDR2 is SMNVEV (reference sequence). The CDR3 bases are TGTGCCAGCAGTTTCGGGAATAGCAATCAGCCCCAGCATTTT. Its translation: CASSFGNSNQPQHF.

This clonotype turned up a few times. This may be a read error: a much more frequent sequence differs by one nucleotide. The gene calls are TRBV6-2 or TRBV6-3 and TRBJ2-6; tentatively, D is TRBD2 (6 bases). Germline V gene data show CDR1 as MNHEY and CDR2 as SVGEGT. This CDR3 comprises 16 residues. Trimming took off 4 bases at V and 0 bases at J, with 10 bases between the two ends. The CDR3 nucleotides read TGTGCCAGCAGTTTTCACGGGGGCTCTGGGGCCAACGTCCTGACTTTC. Translating it yields CASSFHGGSGANVLTF.

The chain recombines TRBV7-2 with TRBJ2-7, with a tentative D call TRBD1 (6 bases). V was trimmed by 7 bases and J by 1 base, leaving 11 bases between them. CDR1 and CDR2 (germline): SGHTA, FQGNSA. There are 13 residues in the CDR3. CDR3 loop: CASNDRTSYEQYF. CDR3 nucleotides: TGTGCCAGCAACGACAGGACATCCTACGAGCAGTACTTC.

This clonotype came up a few times. The chain recombines TRBV20-1 with TRBJ2-1; 13 bases line up with TRBD2. The CDR3 runs 17 residues. Germline V gives CDR1 DFQATT, CDR2 SNEGSKA (reference sequence). V dropped 2 bases and J dropped 0; count of bases not matched to a gene: 4. The CDR3 here is CSARPGTSGNSYNEQFF. The CDR3 DNA reads TGCAGTGCTAGACCTGGGACTAGCGGGAACTCCTACAATGAGCAGTTCTTC.

The chain joins TRBV19 to TRBJ2-1; 7 nucleotides line up with TRBD1. This CDR3 has 15 amino acids. The V segment lost 6 bases and the J segment 5 bases; nucleotides outside the gene matches: 10. Looked up from germline, CDR1 is LNHDA and CDR2 is SQIVND (reference sequence). The CDR3 sequence is CASSLARQGHNEQFF. DNA for the CDR3: TGTGCCAGTAGCTTAGCCCGACAGGGCCACAATGAGCAGTTCTTC.

The chain recombines TRBV15 with TRBJ2-2, with D possibly TRBD1 on 5 matching bases. The length of the CDR3 is 14 residues. CDR1 is LNHNV and CDR2 is YYDKDF in the germline V gene (reference sequence). V was clipped by 0 bases and J by 7 bases, with 9 bases between them. The CDR3 loop is CATSRDRGNGELFF. The CDR3 DNA is TGTGCCACCAGCAGAGATAGGGGTAACGGGGAGCTGTTTTTT. The full variable domain, with the rest looked up from reference TRBV15 and TRBJ2-2, is DAMVIQNPRYQVTQFGKPVTLSCSQTLNHNVMYWYQQKSSQAPKLLFHYYDKDFNNEADTPDNFQSRRPNTSFCFLDIRSPGLGDTAMYLCATSRDRGNGELFFGEGSRLTVL.

In its sample, this clonotype was seen a few times. V and J are TRBV5-1 and TRBJ2-7; TRBD2 aligns across 14 bases. The CDR3 loop spans 15 amino acids. Trimming took 3 bases from V and 7 from J; bases not matched to a gene: 6. In germline, CDR1 is SGHRS, CDR2 YFSETQ. CDR3 DNA: TGCGCCAGCAGCTCGGGACTAGCGGGGGTGATAGAGCAGTACTTC. Translating it yields CASSSGLAGVIEQYF.

The chain combines TRBV7-9 with TRBJ2-5; a weak D match, TRBD2 (6 bases). This CDR3 region has 15 residues. V shed 6 bases and J shed 5 bases, with 19 bases lying between them. The germline gives CDR1 SEHNR, CDR2 FQNEAQ (reference sequence). As DNA, the CDR3 is TGTGCCAGCAGTTGGGCCGGGGGAGTCCAGGAGACCCAGTACTTC. It translates to CASSWAGGVQETQYF.

This clonotype was observed at least ten times. The chain is built from TRBV27 and TRBJ2-7; D is possibly TRBD2 (6 bases). The germline V and J ends were trimmed by 8 bases and 0 bases, with 14 bases remaining between them. CDR3 length equals 14 residues. Germline CDR1 reads MNHEY; CDR2 reads SMNVEV (reference sequence). DNA for the CDR3: TGTGCCAGCCGGGAGTCAGTGAGCTCCTACGAGCAGTACTTC. Translated, it gives CASRESVSSYEQYF.

In the case of this clonotype: An end of the junction does not agree with germline; a read error may underlie this. The J gene is TRBJ2-7, the V gene TRBV5-1; either TRBD1 or TRBD2 may supply D (5 bases each). In germline, CDR1 is SGHRS, CDR2 YFSETQ. The CDR3 is made up of 13 amino acids. CDR3 DNA sequence: TGCGCCGGCAGCTCGGGACCCAGTCGGGAGCAGTACTTC. Its protein product is CAGSSGPSREQYF. Supplemented by reference TRBV5-1 and TRBJ2-7, the full variable domain reads KAGVTQTPRYLIKTRGQQVTLSCSPISGHRSVSWYQQTPGQGLQFLFEYFSETQRNKGNFPGRFSGRQFSNSRSEMNVSTLELGDSALYLCAGSSGPSREQYFGPGTRLTVT.

The V and J genes are TRBV5-1 and TRBJ2-3; D is uncertain. Per the germline V gene, CDR1 is SGHRS and CDR2 is YFSETQ. V was clipped by 3 bases and J by 2 bases, with 10 bases between them. The CDR3 covers 14 residues. CDR3 bases: TGCGCCAGCAGCTCCTTGTTCCCCACAGATACGCAGTATTTT. Protein sequence: CASSSLFPTDTQYF.

The genes are TRBV29-1 and TRBJ2-5; D may correspond to TRBD1 or TRBD2 (6 bases each). CDR1 SQVTM and CDR2 ANQGSEA come from the germline V gene. The germline V and J ends were trimmed by 8 bases and 4 bases, with 17 bases remaining between them. The CDR3 extends over 13 amino acids. DNA for the CDR3: TGCAGCTTCCTGTCGGGGGCCGGAGAGACCCAGTACTTC. This sequence encodes CSFLSGAGETQYF. The complete variable domain, with remaining parts taken from reference TRBV29-1 and TRBJ2-5, reads SAVISQKPSRDICQRGTSLTIQCQVDSQVTMMFWYRQQPGQSLTLIATANQGSEATYESGFVIDKFPISRPNLTFSTLTVSNMSPEDSSIYLCSFLSGAGETQYFGPGTRLLVL.

The genes are TRBV5-1 and TRBJ1-5; possibly TRBD1 for D (5 bases). The CDR3 is made up of 15 amino acids. The germline V gene has CDR1 SGHRS and CDR2 YFSETQ. The V and J ends lost 2 bases and 3 bases respectively, with 12 bases between them. The CDR3 sequence is CASSLRGDTNQPQHF. Written as DNA, the CDR3 is TGCGCCAGCAGCTTACGGGGGGATACCAATCAGCCCCAGCATTTT. Drawing the rest from reference TRBV5-1 and TRBJ1-5, the complete variable domain is KAGVTQTPRYLIKTRGQQVTLSCSPISGHRSVSWYQQTPGQGLQFLFEYFSETQRNKGNFPGRFSGRQFSNSRSEMNVSTLELGDSALYLCASSLRGDTNQPQHFGDGTRLSIL.

The genes are TRBV29-1 and TRBJ1-1; no reliable D call. CDR3 length equals 12 residues. In germline, CDR1 is SQVTM, CDR2 ANQGSEA. The V gene lost 4 bases and the J gene lost 1 base, with 7 bases spanning the gap. The CDR3 DNA sequence: TGCAGCGTTGGTTTTAGGAACACTGAAGCTTTCTTT. Translated, it gives CSVGFRNTEAFF.

This clonotype was seen more than once but under ten times. V and J are TRBV18 and TRBJ2-1; 11 nucleotides align to TRBD1. Germline V lookup: CDR1 KGHSH, CDR2 LQKENI. The CDR3 has 16 amino acids. V shed 1 base, J shed 2 bases, and the junction held 1 base outside the gene matches. CDR3: CASSPLDRGPYNEQFF. As DNA, the CDR3 is TGTGCCAGCTCACCACTGGACAGGGGGCCCTACAATGAGCAGTTCTTC.

The V and J genes are TRBV6-1 and TRBJ1-4; perhaps TRBD1 as D (6 bases). This CDR3 has 14 residues. Germline V lookup: CDR1 MNHNS, CDR2 SASEGT. V dropped 6 bases and J dropped 7 bases, with 15 bases sitting between them. Here the CDR3 reads CASRTQGYGEKLFF. In nucleotides, the CDR3 is TGTGCCAGCAGGACACAGGGCTACGGTGAAAAACTGTTTTTT.

At least ten counts were recorded for this clonotype. The gene calls are TRBV12-3 or TRBV12-4 and TRBJ2-7, with D uncertain. Between the trimmed V and J ends, which lost 1 base and 3 bases, there was a span of 7 bases. The CDR3 consists of 13 residues. The chain's CDR3 is CASSLEASYEQYF. CDR3 sequence (DNA): TGTGCCAGCAGTTTAGAGGCCAGCTACGAGCAGTACTTC.

This chain connects TRBV7-2 to TRBJ2-7; D perhaps matches TRBD1 (6 bases). The CDR3 is made up of 14 amino acids. V lost 5 bases, J lost 2 bases, and 13 bases lay in between. CDR1 SGHTA and CDR2 FQGNSA come from the germline V gene. CDR3 region: CASSQLQGAYEQYF. The CDR3 region has the DNA TGTGCCAGCAGCCAACTACAGGGAGCCTACGAGCAGTACTTC.

This clonotype was picked up a small number of times. The chain recombines TRBV25-1 with TRBJ1-4; 9 bases agree with TRBD1. The germline V gene encodes CDR1 MGHDK and CDR2 SYGVNS. With 7 bases clipped from V and 7 bases from J, the junction kept 10 bases outside the gene matches. The CDR3 runs to 15 residues. Here the CDR3 DNA reads TGTGCCAGCACCCCTGGCGACAGGGGGACTGAAAAACTGTTTTTT. This encodes CASTPGDRGTEKLFF.

This clonotype turned up a few times. This chain links TRBV6-1 with TRBJ2-5; the match to TRBD2 covers 11 bases. With V trimmed by 6 bases and J by 5 bases, 8 bases remained unmatched. Germline V gives CDR1 MNHNS, CDR2 SASEGT. The CDR3 has 15 amino acids. CDR3 coding DNA: TGTGCCAGCAGCAAGACTAGCGGGATGATCGAGACCCAGTACTTC. This sequence encodes CASSKTSGMIETQYF.

This clonotype occurred a few times. The rearrangement uses TRBV3-1 and TRBJ2-1, with D unclear. The V gene's germline CDR1 is LGHDT and CDR2 YNNKEL (reference sequence). There are 16 residues in the CDR3. Trimming took 1 base from V and 0 from J, leaving 10 bases between them. This chain's CDR3 is CASSQVLAGSYNEQFF. The CDR3 DNA reads as TGTGCCAGCAGCCAAGTTTTAGCTGGCTCCTACAATGAGCAGTTCTTC.